Detailed here is one TCR beta chain. Here immunoSEQ multiplex PCR was the method, and the copy in TCRdb shows in-frame clones only, minus some. The sample has 150,000 to 200,000 clones, 70% to 90% seen once. The data stem from a study of blood T cell repertoires in COVID-19. This receptor was taken from a middle-aged man with active or convalescent COVID-19. Specimen: peripheral blood.

The CDR3 region is CASSASAGGPANEQFF. CDR3 nucleotide sequence: TGTGCCAGCAGCGCATCAGCGGGGGGGCCGGCTAATGAGCAGTTCTTC. The rearrangement uses TRBV9 and TRBJ2-1; 10 bases align to TRBD2. Germline assignment: CDR1 SGDLS and CDR2 YYNGEE. The CDR3 length is 16 residues. With 3 bases clipped from V and 7 bases from J, the junction kept 10 bases outside the gene matches.